This TCR beta chain was identified during a study of brain T cells in children with intractable seizures. Study-wide results and limits: Absence of clones before surgery may stem from lower sequencing depth.

The assay was immunoSEQ multiplex PCR, and TCRdb's table has in-frame clones only and misses some. In the table there are about 350,000 clones, 93% of which are singletons. CDR1 and CDR2 (germline): SGDLS, YYNGEE. This CDR3 contains 14 residues. Trimming took 4 bases from V and 8 from J, leaving 18 bases between them. Details on this clone: Its antigen is unidentified.

Time point meaning: blood from clinic visit 5 months post-surgery; TSC patient then seizure free. The J gene is TRBJ1-2, the V gene TRBV9; unclear D gene. Here the sequenced sample was peripheral blood, taken less than 6 months after surgery. This receptor was identified in a boy under two years old with tuberous sclerosis and intractable seizures. The CDR3 DNA is TGTGCCAGCAGCTCCCCCGATAGCCCGGGAGGCTACACCTTC. It is translated as CASSSPDSPGGYTF.